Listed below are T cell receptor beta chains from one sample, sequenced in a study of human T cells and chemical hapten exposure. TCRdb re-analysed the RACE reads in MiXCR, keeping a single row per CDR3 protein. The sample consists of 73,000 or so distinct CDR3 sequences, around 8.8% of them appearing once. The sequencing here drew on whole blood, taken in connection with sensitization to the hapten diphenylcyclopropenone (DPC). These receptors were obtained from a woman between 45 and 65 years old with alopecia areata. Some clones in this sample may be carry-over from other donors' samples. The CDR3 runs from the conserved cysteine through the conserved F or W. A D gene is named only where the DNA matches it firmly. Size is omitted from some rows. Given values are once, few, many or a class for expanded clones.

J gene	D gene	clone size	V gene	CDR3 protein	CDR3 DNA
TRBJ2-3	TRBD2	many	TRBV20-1	CSAKLAGARDTQYF	TGCAGTGCAAAACTAGCGGGGGCTCGCGATACGCAGTATTTT
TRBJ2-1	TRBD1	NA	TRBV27	CASSVRGGQGLYNEQFF	TGTGCCAGCAGTGTAAGGGGGGGACAGGGATTGTACAATGAGCAGTTCTTC
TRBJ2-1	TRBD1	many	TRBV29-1	CSVAGQGGNEQFF	TGCAGCGTTGCCGGACAGGGGGGCAATGAGCAGTTCTTC
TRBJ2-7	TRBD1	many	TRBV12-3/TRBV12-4	CASTSWGQGYEQYF	TGTGCCAGCACCTCTTGGGGACAGGGATACGAGCAGTACTTC
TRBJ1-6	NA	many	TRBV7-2	CASSMDSINSPLHF	TGTGCCAGCAGCATGGACAGTATTAATTCACCCCTCCACTTT
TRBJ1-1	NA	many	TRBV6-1	CASISFTGGVEAFF	TGTGCCAGCATCTCCTTCACGGGCGGGGTTGAAGCTTTCTTT
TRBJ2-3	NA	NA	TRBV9	CASSVATTDTQYF	TGTGCCAGCAGCGTAGCTACCACAGATACGCAGTATTTT
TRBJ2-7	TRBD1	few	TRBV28	CASSSTGSHYEQYF	TGTGCCAGCAGTTCGACAGGGTCCCACTACGAGCAGTACTTC
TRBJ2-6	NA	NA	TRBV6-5	CASSYRPFARTSGANVLTF	TGTGCCAGCAGTTACCGACCCTTCGCCAGGACCTCTGGGGCCAACGTCCTGACTTTC
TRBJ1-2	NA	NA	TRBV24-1	CATSAGLNYGYTF	TGTGCCACCAGTGCCGGCCTAAACTATGGCTACACCTTC
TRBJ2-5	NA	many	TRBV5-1	CASRSGETQYF	TGCGCCTCCCGTTCCGGGGAGACCCAGTACTTC
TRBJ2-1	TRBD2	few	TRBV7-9	CASSLTPSGNNEQFF	TGTGCCAGCAGCTTAACCCCTAGCGGAAACAATGAGCAGTTCTTC
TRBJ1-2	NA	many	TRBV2	CASSSEPLYGYTF	TGTGCCAGCAGTTCGGAGCCCCTCTATGGCTACACCTTC
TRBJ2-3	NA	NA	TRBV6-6	CASRGRGGSSTDTQYF	TGTGCCAGCCGGGGGCGGGGCGGGAGTAGCACAGATACGCAGTATTTT
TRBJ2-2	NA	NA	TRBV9	CASSVGGTGTGELFF	TGTGCCAGCAGCGTAGGTGGGACGGGGACCGGGGAGCTGTTTTTT
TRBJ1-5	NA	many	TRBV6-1	CASTAGQPQHF	TGTGCCAGCACGGCGGGGCAGCCCCAGCATTTT
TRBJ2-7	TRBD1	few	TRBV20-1	CSAPGTASYEQYF	TGCAGTGCTCCCGGGACAGCCTCCTACGAGCAGTACTTC
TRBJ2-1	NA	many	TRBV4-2	CASSQISVRRANEQFF	TGTGCCAGCAGCCAGATCTCCGTTAGGCGGGCCAATGAGCAGTTCTTC
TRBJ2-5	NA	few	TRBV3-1	CASSRELLETQYF	TGTGCCAGCAGCCGCGAGTTGCTAGAGACCCAGTACTTC
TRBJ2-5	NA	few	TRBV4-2	CASSQWDVETQYF	TGTGCCAGCAGCCAGTGGGACGTGGAGACCCAGTACTTC
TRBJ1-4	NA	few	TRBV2	CAGLQGSEKLFF	TGTGCCGGCCTACAGGGAAGTGAAAAACTGTTTTTT
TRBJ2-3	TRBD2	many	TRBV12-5	CASGHGGVTDTQYF	TGTGCTAGTGGGCATGGGGGGGTCACAGATACGCAGTATTTT
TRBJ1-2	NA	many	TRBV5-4	CASSLGSNYGYTF	TGTGCCAGCAGCTTGGGCAGTAACTATGGCTACACCTTC
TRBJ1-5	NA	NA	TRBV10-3	CAISGKGAVGNQPQHF	TGTGCCATCAGTGGAAAAGGGGCGGTAGGCAATCAGCCCCAGCATTTT
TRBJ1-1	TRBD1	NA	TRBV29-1	CSVVASGGRTEAFF	TGCAGCGTTGTGGCATCAGGGGGGAGAACTGAAGCTTTCTTT
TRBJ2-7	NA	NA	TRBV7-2	CASSFPGGEQYF	TGTGCCAGCAGCTTCCCCGGAGGGGAGCAGTACTTC
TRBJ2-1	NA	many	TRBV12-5	CASGTHEQFF	TGTGCTAGTGGTACCCATGAGCAGTTCTTC
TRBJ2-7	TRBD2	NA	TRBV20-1	CSASRTSGSSEQYF	TGCAGTGCTAGTCGGACTAGCGGGAGTAGCGAGCAGTACTTC
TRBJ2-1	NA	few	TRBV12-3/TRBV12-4	CASGPTGYNEQFF	TGTGCCAGCGGCCCGACGGGGTACAATGAGCAGTTCTTC
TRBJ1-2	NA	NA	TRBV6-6	CATDSYTF	TGTGCCACTGACTCTTACACCTTC
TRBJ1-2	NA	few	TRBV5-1	CASSLGPQANYGYTF	TGCGCCAGCAGCTTGGGACCGCAAGCTAACTATGGCTACACCTTC
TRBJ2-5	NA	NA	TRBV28	CASSLVREETQYF	TGTGCCAGCAGTTTGGTCCGGGAGGAGACCCAGTACTTC
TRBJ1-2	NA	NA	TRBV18	CASSPVGLYGYTF	TGTGCCAGCTCACCAGTCGGGTTATATGGCTACACCTTT
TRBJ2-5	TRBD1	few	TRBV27	CASSLRGVTGTGLKETQYF	TGTGCCAGCAGTTTAAGGGGCGTGACCGGGACAGGGCTGAAAGAGACCCAGTACTTC
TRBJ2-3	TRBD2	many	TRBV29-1	CSVDGGFTDTQYF	TGCAGCGTTGACGGGGGGTTCACAGATACGCAGTATTTT
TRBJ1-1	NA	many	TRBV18	CASSPTMGTEAFF	TGTGCCAGCTCACCAACTATGGGCACTGAAGCTTTCTTT
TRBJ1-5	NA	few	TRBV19	CASSFLTLHQPQHF	TGTGCCAGTAGTTTTTTGACCTTGCATCAGCCCCAGCATTTT
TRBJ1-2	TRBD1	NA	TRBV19	CASSSRGQGGYTF	TGTGCCAGTAGTAGTAGGGGGCAAGGAGGCTACACCTTC
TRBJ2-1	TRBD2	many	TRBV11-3	CASSLSPKLAGEGNEQFF	TGTGCCAGCAGCTTATCTCCGAAGCTAGCGGGAGAGGGCAATGAGCAGTTCTTC
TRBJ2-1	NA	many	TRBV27	CASSLGNEQFF	TGTGCCAGCAGTTTAGGGAATGAGCAGTTCTTC
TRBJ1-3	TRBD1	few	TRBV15	CATSREQGAGNTIYF	TGTGCCACCAGCAGAGAACAGGGGGCTGGAAACACCATATATTTT
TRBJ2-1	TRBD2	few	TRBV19	CASSYLAGVDEQFF	TGTGCCAGTAGTTATCTAGCGGGAGTGGATGAGCAGTTCTTC
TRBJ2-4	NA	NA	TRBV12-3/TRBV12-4	CASSLGPPLQYF	TGTGCCAGCAGTTTGGGCCCTCCCCTACAGTACTTC
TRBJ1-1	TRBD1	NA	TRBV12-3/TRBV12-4	CASSPGQGRWAFF	TGTGCCAGCAGTCCCGGACAGGGGAGGTGGGCTTTCTTT
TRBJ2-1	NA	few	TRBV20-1	CSARVSGRLNEQFF	TGCAGTGCCAGAGTGTCGGGGCGACTCAATGAGCAGTTCTTC